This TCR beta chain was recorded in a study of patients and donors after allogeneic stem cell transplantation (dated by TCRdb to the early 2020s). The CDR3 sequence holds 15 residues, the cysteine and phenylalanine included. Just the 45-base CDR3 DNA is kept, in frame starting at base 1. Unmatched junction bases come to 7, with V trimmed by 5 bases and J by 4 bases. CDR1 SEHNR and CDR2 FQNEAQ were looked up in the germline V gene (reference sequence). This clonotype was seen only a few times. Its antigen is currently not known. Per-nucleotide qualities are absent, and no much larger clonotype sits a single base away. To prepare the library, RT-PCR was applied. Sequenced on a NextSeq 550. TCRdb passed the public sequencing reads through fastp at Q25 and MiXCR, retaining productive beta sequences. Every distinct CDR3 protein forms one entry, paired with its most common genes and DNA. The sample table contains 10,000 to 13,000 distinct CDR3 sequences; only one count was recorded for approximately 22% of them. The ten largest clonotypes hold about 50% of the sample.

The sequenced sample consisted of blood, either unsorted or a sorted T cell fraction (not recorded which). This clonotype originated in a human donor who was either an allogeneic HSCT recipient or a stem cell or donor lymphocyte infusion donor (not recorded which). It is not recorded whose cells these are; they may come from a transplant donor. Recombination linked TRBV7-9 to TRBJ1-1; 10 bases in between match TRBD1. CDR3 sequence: CASSIGTGVSTEAFF. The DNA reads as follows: TGTGCCAGCAGCATCGGGACAGGGGTTTCCACTGAAGCTTTCTTT.